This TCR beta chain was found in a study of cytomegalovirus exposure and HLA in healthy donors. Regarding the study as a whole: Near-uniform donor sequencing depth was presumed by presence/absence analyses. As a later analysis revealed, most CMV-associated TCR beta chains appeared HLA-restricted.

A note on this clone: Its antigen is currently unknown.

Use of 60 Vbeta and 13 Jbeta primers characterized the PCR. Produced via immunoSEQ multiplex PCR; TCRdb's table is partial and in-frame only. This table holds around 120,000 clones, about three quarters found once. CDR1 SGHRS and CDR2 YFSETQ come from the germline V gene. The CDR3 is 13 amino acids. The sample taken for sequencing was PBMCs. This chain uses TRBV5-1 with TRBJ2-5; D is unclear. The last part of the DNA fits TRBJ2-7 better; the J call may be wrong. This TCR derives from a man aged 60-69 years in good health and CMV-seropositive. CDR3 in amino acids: CASSLVGLYEQYF. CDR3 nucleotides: TGCGCCAGCAGCTTGGTGGGCCTTTACGAGCAGTACTTC.